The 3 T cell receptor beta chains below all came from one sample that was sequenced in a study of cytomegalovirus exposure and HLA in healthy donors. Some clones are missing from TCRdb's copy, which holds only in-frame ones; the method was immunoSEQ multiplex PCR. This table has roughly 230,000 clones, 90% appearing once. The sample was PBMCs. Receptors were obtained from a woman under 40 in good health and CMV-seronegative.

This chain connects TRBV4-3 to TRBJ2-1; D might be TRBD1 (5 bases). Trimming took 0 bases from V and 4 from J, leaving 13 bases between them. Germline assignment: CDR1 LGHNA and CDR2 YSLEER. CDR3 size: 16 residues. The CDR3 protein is CASSQDQGLGYNEQFF. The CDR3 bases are TGCGCCAGCAGCCAAGATCAGGGCCTGGGGTACAATGAGCAGTTCTTC.

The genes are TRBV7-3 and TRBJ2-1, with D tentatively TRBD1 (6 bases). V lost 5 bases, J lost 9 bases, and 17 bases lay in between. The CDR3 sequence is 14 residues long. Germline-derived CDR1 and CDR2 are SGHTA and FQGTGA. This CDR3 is CASSPAGAPGEQFF. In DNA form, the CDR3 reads TGTGCCAGCAGCCCGGCAGGGGCGCCCGGTGAGCAGTTCTTC.

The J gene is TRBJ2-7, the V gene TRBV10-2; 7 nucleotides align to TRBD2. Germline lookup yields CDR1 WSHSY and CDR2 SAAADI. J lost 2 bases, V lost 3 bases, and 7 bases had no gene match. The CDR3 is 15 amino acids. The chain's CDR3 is CASSEMAGTTYEQYF. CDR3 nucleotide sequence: TGCGCCAGCAGTGAAATGGCAGGGACTACCTACGAGCAGTACTTC.